Presented here are 5 T cell receptor beta chains from one specimen sequenced in a study of identical twins (dated by TCRdb to the mid-2010s). The receptor library was made with 5' RACE. Sequenced on an Illumina HiSeq 2000. TCRdb applied fastp at Q25 and MiXCR to the public reads, then kept only in-frame beta chains. Each record represents a unique CDR3 protein, reported with the most common genes and DNA among its rows. Here the sample has approximately 590,000 distinct CDR3 sequences; 9% to 10% occur a single time. In total, the top ten clones hold approximately 3.2% of the sample. This sample was shared with a second study, whose subject was yellow fever vaccine responses in identical twins.

The sample was PBMCs. These receptors came from a woman younger than 30 in good health.

This clonotype was seen only a few times. The chain recombines TRBV27 with TRBJ2-3; D is unresolved. The ends were cut back, 0 bases at V and 11 bases at J, with 9 bases in the middle. CDR3 size: 12 residues. Germline values: CDR1 MNHEY, CDR2 SMNVEV (reference sequence). Written as DNA, the CDR3 is TGTGCCAGCAGTTTATCAAACTCAGAGCAGTATTTT. Residues: CASSLSNSEQYF.

This clonotype has a count of ten or more. The J gene is TRBJ2-2, the V gene TRBV5-1, with a weak D call TRBD1 (5 bases). Trimming left V 3 bases short and J 6 bases short, with 12 bases between. The CDR3 spans 14 residues. CDR1 SGHRS and CDR2 YFSETQ come from the germline V gene. The DNA for the CDR3 is TGCGCCAGCAGCTCTCAAGGGGCCCCCGGGGAGCTGTTTTTT. It encodes CASSSQGAPGELFF.

This clonotype was found many times. V is TRBV6-2 or TRBV6-3 and J is TRBJ2-7; TRBD1 might be the D (5 bases). This CDR3 has 14 residues. In germline, CDR1 is MNHEY, CDR2 SVGEGT. V was pared by 1 base and J by 2 bases, with 9 bases between. The CDR3 coding sequence is TGTGCCAGCAGTTACTTCGACAGCACCTACGAGCAGTACTTC. Protein product: CASSYFDSTYEQYF.

This clonotype was counted between two and nine times. The gene calls are TRBV3-1 and TRBJ2-3; D tentatively reads TRBD1 or TRBD2 (5 bases each). Between the trimmed V and J ends, which lost 3 bases and 8 bases, there was a span of 15 bases. The CDR3 has 14 amino acids. Germline V lookup: CDR1 LGHDT, CDR2 YNNKEL (reference sequence). CDR3 region: CASSQTEGYGTQYF. In nucleotides, the CDR3 is TGTGCCAGCAGCCAGACAGAGGGTTACGGTACGCAGTATTTT.

This clonotype was observed a few times. The CDR3 DNA is TGTGCCAGCAGTCCCATCAGCGGGAGATATGTAGGCGACAATGAGCAGTTCTTC. It translates to CASSPISGRYVGDNEQFF. The chain uses TRBV12-3 or TRBV12-4 and TRBJ2-1; 8 nucleotides match TRBD2. Germline trimming cut 5 bases from V and 5 bases from J; bases unmatched to any gene: 17. CDR3 length: 18 amino acids.